The T cell receptor (beta chain) described here comes from a study of blood T cell repertoires in COVID-19. Sequencing used immunoSEQ multiplex PCR; TCRdb keeps in-frame clones, though not all of them. The sample shows under 250,000 clones, about 82% of them seen only once. The receptor was derived from a woman between 45 and 60 years old with acute COVID-19. Sequencing used PBMCs or T cells enriched from blood (not recorded which).

In DNA, the CDR3 is TGTGCCAGCAGTGACTCGATATCTATTCGTAGCGCGACGAACCAAGAGACCCAGTACTTC. Its translation: CASSDSISIRSATNQETQYF. This chain joins TRBV6-4 and TRBJ2-5; weak D call: TRBD2 (5 bases). CDR3 size: 20 residues. Trimming cost V 0 bases and J 0 bases, with 23 bases left between them. CDR1 and CDR2 (germline): MRHNA, SNTAGT.